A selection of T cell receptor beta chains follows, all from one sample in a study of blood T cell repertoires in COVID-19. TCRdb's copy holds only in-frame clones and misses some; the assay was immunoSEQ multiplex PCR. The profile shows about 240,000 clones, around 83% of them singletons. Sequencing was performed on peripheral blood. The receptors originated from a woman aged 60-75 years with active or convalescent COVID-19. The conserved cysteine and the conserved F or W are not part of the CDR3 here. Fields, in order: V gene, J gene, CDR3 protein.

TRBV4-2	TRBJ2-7	ASSPLGTGANEQY
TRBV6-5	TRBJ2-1	ASSNGWDLVNEQF
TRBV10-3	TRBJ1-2	AISESGENYGYT
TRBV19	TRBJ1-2	ASSINTNYGYT
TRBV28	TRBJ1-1	ASTPGQGVTEAF
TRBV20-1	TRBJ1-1	SAQGNTEAF
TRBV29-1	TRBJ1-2	SVGTGSYGYT
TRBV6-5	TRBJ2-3	ASTLQDIPTDTQY
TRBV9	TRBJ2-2	ASSVGGTGELF
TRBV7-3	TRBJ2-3	ASSPAAVSTDTQY
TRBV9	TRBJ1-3	ASSLSLSGNTIY
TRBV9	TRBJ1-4	ASSTSLVTEKLF
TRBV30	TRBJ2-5	ASLKAGGRETQY
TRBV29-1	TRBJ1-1	SGRFRGNTEAF
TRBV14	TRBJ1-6	ASSQVTGASPLH
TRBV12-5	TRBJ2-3	ASGPSGGAGDTQY